The 9 T cell receptor beta chains listed next were all sequenced from one sample in a study of cytomegalovirus exposure and HLA in healthy donors. The assay was immunoSEQ multiplex PCR, and TCRdb's table has in-frame clones only and misses some. The profile shows roughly 180,000 clones, approximately 86% of them singletons. The sequencing sample was made of PBMCs. The receptors stem from a man aged 25 to 40 in good health and CMV-seropositive.

This chain links TRBV5-1 with TRBJ2-3; TRBD1 matches at 9 bases. The CDR3 has 15 residues. The V segment lost 3 bases and the J segment 5 bases; nucleotides outside the gene matches: 7. Germline V gene lookup returns CDR1 SGHRS and CDR2 YFSETQ. The CDR3 spells CASSSKQGARDTQYF. CDR3 in DNA: TGCGCCAGCAGCTCGAAACAGGGGGCTAGAGATACGCAGTATTTT.

The chain employs TRBV18 and TRBJ2-1; 11 bases fit TRBD1. The CDR3 is 14 residues long. Germline V lookup: CDR1 KGHSH, CDR2 LQKENI. Germline trimming cut 4 bases from V and 6 bases from J; bases unmatched to any gene: 2. The CDR3 nucleotides read TGTGCCAGCTCACGGGACAGGGGGTCCAATGAGCAGTTCTTC. As protein: CASSRDRGSNEQFF.

The chain couples TRBV7-2 to TRBJ2-1, with 7 bases fitting TRBD2. This CDR3 is 15 amino acids long. CDR1 SGHTA and CDR2 FQGNSA come from the germline V gene. V gave up 3 bases and J gave up 3 bases; unmatched junction bases: 5. The CDR3 nucleotides are TGTGCCAGCAGCTTCACCAGCGGGGACTACAATGAGCAGTTCTTC. Protein sequence: CASSFTSGDYNEQFF.

This CDR3 reads CASSRLVSQAGEDNGYTF. The CDR3 nucleotides read TGTGCCAGCTCACGGCTCGTCAGTCAGGCAGGGGAGGATAACGGCTACACCTTC. V and J are TRBV18 and TRBJ1-2; a possible D gene is TRBD1 (6 bases). This CDR3 region has 18 residues. Germline CDR1 is KGHSH and CDR2 is LQKENI. V lost 4 bases, J lost 8 bases, and 29 bases lay in between.

The genes are TRBV2 and TRBJ1-5; no clear D gene. CDR1 and CDR2 from the germline V gene are SNHLY and FYNNEI. The CDR3 consists of 14 residues. The germline V and J ends were trimmed by 3 bases and 2 bases, with 8 bases remaining between them. CDR3 in DNA: TGTGCCAGCAGTGAGGATAGGGGCAATCAGCCCCAGCATTTT. This codes for CASSEDRGNQPQHF. The variable domain in full, completed from reference TRBV2 and TRBJ1-5, reads EPEVTQTPSHQVTQMGQEVILRCVPISNHLYFYWYRQILGQKVEFLVSFYNNEISEKSEIFDDQFSVERPDGSNFTLKIRSTKLEDSAMYFCASSEDRGNQPQHFGDGTRLSIL.

The gene calls are TRBV5-1 and TRBJ2-3; D possibly corresponds to TRBD2 (5 bases). Trimming cost V 4 bases and J 5 bases, with 23 bases left between them. CDR3 length: 17 residues. Germline lookup yields CDR1 SGHRS and CDR2 YFSETQ. The CDR3 DNA is TGCGCCAGCAGCGGGAAAGATGGGATCAACGCGGGAGATACGCAGTATTTT. Translation: CASSGKDGINAGDTQYF.

This chain connects TRBV7-6 to TRBJ2-7; D is ambiguous. Per germline, CDR1 SGHVS and CDR2 FNYEAQ. CDR3 length: 13 residues. V was cut by 2 bases and J by 2 bases, with 7 bases left in between. DNA of the CDR3: TGTGCCAGCAGCTTAAACGGTGCCTACGAGCAGTACTTC. As protein: CASSLNGAYEQYF.

V and J are TRBV5-1 and TRBJ2-1, with TRBD2 matching 10 bases. Losses at the gene ends were 4 bases for V and 8 bases for J; bases not matched to a gene: 6. The germline V gene encodes CDR1 SGHRS and CDR2 YFSETQ. The CDR3 covers 14 residues. The CDR3 DNA sequence: TGCGCCAGCAGCCAACGACTAGCGGGTCATGAGCAGTTCTTC. Its translation: CASSQRLAGHEQFF.

V and J are TRBV19 and TRBJ2-1; D gene ambiguous. The germline V gene encodes CDR1 LNHDA and CDR2 SQIVND (reference sequence). This CDR3 contains 12 residues. The germline V and J ends were trimmed by 5 bases and 10 bases, with 12 bases remaining between them. The CDR3, as DNA: TGTGCCAGTAGTTCCCCCGCCTCCGAGCAGTTCTTC. Translation gives CASSSPASEQFF.